This T cell receptor beta chain was sequenced for a study of blood T cell repertoires in COVID-19. The wider study: Some COVID-19 samples were acute and others convalescent; all came from the United States, Italy and Spain. Nucleic acid was either cDNA or gDNA, and it came from T cells, B-cell-depleted T cells, or PBMCs.

Germline lookup yields CDR1 SGHTA and CDR2 FQGNSA. The CDR3 totals 13 residues. The V end lost 3 bases, the J end lost 1 base, and 6 bases lay between the germline ends. Original methodology: For nucleated cells, counts were estimated from reference gene primer amplification. Repertoires were generated with immunoSEQ multiplex PCR, while TCRdb's copy carries only in-frame clones and drops some. The D gene and trimming were derived from the DNA, and the V and J assignments and clone size from that table. The sample records about 74,000 clones, over 70% being singletons. V is TRBV7-2 and J is TRBJ1-1; the D is unclear. The material sequenced was peripheral blood. The receptor's source is a human donor in a cohort sampled during active COVID-19. In DNA form, the CDR3 reads TGTGCCAGCAGCTTTGGCGGGAACACTGAAGCTTTCTTT. Residues: CASSFGGNTEAFF.